This TCR beta chain derives from a study of T cells in Graves' hyperthyroidism and ophthalmopathy. TCR beta CDR3 sequences were amplified from RNA transcripts. The HTBI primer set served for first-round RT-PCR of the TCR CDR3. TCRdb redid the calling of the multiplex PCR reads with MiXCR, one entry per CDR3 protein. The sample comprises over 700,000 distinct CDR3 sequences, around 40% of which are singletons, and around 29% rests with the top ten. Newly diagnosed hyperthyroidism, duration under 2 months, in patients aged 18 to 65. Whole-study results and caveats: Peripheral blood also featured most of the thyroid clonotypes expanded above 0.001.

This clonotype was picked up a small number of times. Antigen unknown. Material for sequencing was blood. This clonotype originated in a middle-aged woman with Graves' hyperthyroidism.

CDR3 DNA sequence: TGTGCCCGTCAAACGAGGTCTTCGAATTCACCCCTCCACTTT. Translation: CARQTRSSNSPLHF. The chain links TRBV7-9 to TRBJ1-6; D is undetermined. Between the trimmed V and J ends, which lost 11 bases and 7 bases, there was a span of 18 bases. The CDR3 contains 14 residues. Germline CDR1 SEHNR, CDR2 FQNEAQ (reference sequence).